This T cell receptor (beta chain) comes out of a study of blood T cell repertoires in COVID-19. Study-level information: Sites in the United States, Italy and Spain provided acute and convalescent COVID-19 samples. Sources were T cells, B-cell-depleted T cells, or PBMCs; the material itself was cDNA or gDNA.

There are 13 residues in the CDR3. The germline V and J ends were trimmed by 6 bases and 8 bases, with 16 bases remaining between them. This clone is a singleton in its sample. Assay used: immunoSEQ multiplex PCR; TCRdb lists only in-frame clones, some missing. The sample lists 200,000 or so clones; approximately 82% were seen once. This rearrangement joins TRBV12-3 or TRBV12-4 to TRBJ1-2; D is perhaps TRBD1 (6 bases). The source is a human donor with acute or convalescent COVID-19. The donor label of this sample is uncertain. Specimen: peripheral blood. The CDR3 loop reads CASSPQGYSGYTF. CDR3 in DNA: TGTGCCAGCAGCCCACAGGGTTACAGCGGCTACACCTTC.